The rows below give T cell receptor beta chains drawn from one sample of a study of blood T cell repertoires in COVID-19. Generated by immunoSEQ multiplex PCR, the TCRdb table keeps only in-frame clones and is missing some. This sample has 110,000 or so clones, with roughly four fifths found just once. Sequencing was carried out using peripheral blood. The receptors originated from a human donor in a cohort sampled during active COVID-19. CDR3s include the opening cysteine and the closing phenylalanine or tryptophan. D genes are given only for firm matches. A clone size is listed for some rows: how often the clone was seen (once, few, many), or a class if it is expanded.

V,J,size,D,DNA,CDR3
TRBV13,TRBJ1-6,once,-,TGTGCCAGCAGCTTTGGCAGGGGTAATTCACCCCTCCACTTT,CASSFGRGNSPLHF
TRBV6-6,TRBJ2-5,-,TRBD2,TGTGCCAGCAGATTACCAACGGGGGGTAACCAAGAGACCCAGTACTTC,CASRLPTGGNQETQYF
TRBV5-6,TRBJ1-2,-,TRBD1,TGTGCCAGCAGCCCACCCCAGGGGGCAGGGAAAGGCTACACCTTC,CASSPPQGAGKGYTF
TRBV14,TRBJ2-6,-,-,TGTGCCAGCAGTATATCTGGGGCCAACGTCCTGACTTTC,CASSISGANVLTF
TRBV3-1/TRBV3-2,TRBJ1-5,-,-,TGTGCCAGCGCCGCGTCCCAGGGCAATCAGCCCCAGCATTTT,CASAASQGNQPQHF
TRBV3-1/TRBV3-2,TRBJ2-7,-,-,TGTGCCAGCAGCCTTCAGACAGACGGCGAGCAGTACTTC,CASSLQTDGEQYF
TRBV3-1/TRBV3-2,TRBJ2-5,-,-,TGTGCCAGCAGCCTCGGGGGTAGGCCCAACTTC,CASSLGGRPNF
TRBV28,TRBJ2-5,-,TRBD1,TGTGCCAGCAGTTTATTGGGTATTGGCAGGGGGCAGCAAGAGACCCAGTACTTC,CASSLLGIGRGQQETQYF
TRBV7-8,TRBJ1-4,-,-,TGTGCCAGCAGCTTAGCGGGGGGACTGTTTTTT,CASSLAGGLFF
TRBV27,TRBJ2-2,-,-,-,CASSSSRPENTGELFF
TRBV2,TRBJ2-1,-,TRBD2,TGTGCCAGCAGACTTAGGACTAGCGGGGTTATGGATGAGCAGTTCTTC,CASRLRTSGVMDEQFF
TRBV10-2,TRBJ1-3,-,-,TGCGCCAGCAGTGTAGTAGGGGCCGGAAACACCATATATTTT,CASSVVGAGNTIYF
TRBV19,TRBJ1-5,few,-,TGTGCCAGTAGTATAAGTGAAACCGGGGATTATAGCAATCAGCCCCAGCATTTT,CASSISETGDYSNQPQHF
TRBV7-8,TRBJ2-1,-,-,TGTGCCAGCAGCTTAGGTGCACTCCCGGGCAATGAGCAGTTCTTC,CASSLGALPGNEQFF
TRBV4-1,TRBJ2-3,-,TRBD2,TGCGCCAGCAGCCAAGAAGCGCGGGGGGGCCTAACAGATACGCAGTATTTT,CASSQEARGGLTDTQYF
TRBV6-5,TRBJ1-4,-,-,TGTGCCAGCAGTTGGGGGGGAGGGGGTGAAAAACTGTTTTTT,CASSWGGGGEKLFF
TRBV6-6,TRBJ1-6,few,-,TGTGCCAGCAAGCCTCCTTCAGGGGTAAATTCACCCCTCCACTTT,CASKPPSGVNSPLHF
TRBV15,TRBJ2-7,-,-,TGTGCCACCAGCAGAGAGGCAGGTTCCTACGAGCAGTACTTC,CATSREAGSYEQYF
TRBV19,TRBJ1-1,-,TRBD1,TGTGCCAGTAGTAGGAGACGGACAGGGGACACTGAAGCTTTCTTT,CASSRRRTGDTEAFF
TRBV5-1,TRBJ2-7,-,TRBD1,TGCGCCAGCAGCTTGGTCGGACAGGGAGTGGAGCAGTACTTC,CASSLVGQGVEQYF
TRBV20-1,TRBJ2-1,-,-,TGCAGTGCTAGTGGAGGGATGGTATACAATGAGCAGTTCTTC,CSASGGMVYNEQFF
TRBV28,TRBJ1-4,-,-,TGTGCCAGCCGGGGGGGGGCAAGGGTCGGTAAGAATGAAAAACTGTTTTTT,CASRGGARVGKNEKLFF
TRBV6-5,TRBJ2-1,-,-,TGTGCCAGCACGAAGGAGCCGGCATGGGAGCAGTTCTTC,CASTKEPAWEQFF
TRBV2,TRBJ2-4,-,-,TGTGCCAGCAGTGACGCCAGGGGAGCCAAAAACATTCAGTACTTC,CASSDARGAKNIQYF
TRBV5-1,TRBJ2-7,-,TRBD1,TGCGCCAGCAGCGCCGGGACAGGGCCCTACGAGCAGTACTTC,CASSAGTGPYEQYF
TRBV9,TRBJ2-5,-,-,TGTGCCAGCAGCGTGTCGGAGCGGAAAGAAGAGACCCAGTACTTC,CASSVSERKEETQYF
TRBV6-1,TRBJ2-3,-,TRBD2,TGTGCCAGCAGTGGCCGACTAGCGGGGTTTAGCACAGATACGCAGTATTTT,CASSGRLAGFSTDTQYF
TRBV19,TRBJ1-2,-,TRBD1,TGTGCCAGTAGACCCGCAGGCGCACAGGGGGCGTCCTATGGCTACACCTTC,CASRPAGAQGASYGYTF
TRBV2,TRBJ1-6,few,-,TGTGCCAGCAGTGGAGGATTGGCCCCGAATTCACCCCTCCACTTT,CASSGGLAPNSPLHF
TRBV18,TRBJ2-4,-,TRBD2,TGTGCCAGCTCACCACCCGGGACTAGCGGGGCCAAAAACATTCAGTACTTC,CASSPPGTSGAKNIQYF
TRBV27,TRBJ2-5,-,TRBD2,TGTGCCAGCAGGCGGGGGGGCGTGGAGACCCAGTACTTC,CASRRGGVETQYF
TRBV6-6,TRBJ2-7,-,TRBD1,TGTGCCAGCAGTCCCGGACAGGGAGACTACGAGCAGTACTTC,CASSPGQGDYEQYF
TRBV10-2,TRBJ2-5,-,TRBD2,TGCGCCACAGGACTAGCGGACGTTCTTCAGACCCAGTACTTC,CATGLADVLQTQYF
TRBV9,TRBJ2-1,-,TRBD2,TGTGCCAGCAGCCCCTCCTCGGGGGGGAGCAATGAGCAGTTCTTC,CASSPSSGGSNEQFF
TRBV3-1/TRBV3-2,TRBJ1-5,once,-,TGTGCCAGCAGTTCTACAGGGAATCAGCCCCAGCATTTT,CASSSTGNQPQHF
TRBV3-1/TRBV3-2,TRBJ2-1,-,-,TGTGCCAGCAGGACTCGTTATGAGCAGTTCTTC,CASRTRYEQFF
TRBV19,TRBJ2-5,-,TRBD2,TGTGCCAGTAGTTCTTGGACTAGAGAAGAGACCCAGTACTTC,CASSSWTREETQYF
TRBV5-4,TRBJ1-1,-,-,TGTGCCAGCAGCTTGATGTCAGGGGAAAACACTGAAGCTTTCTTT,CASSLMSGENTEAFF
TRBV9,TRBJ2-5,-,-,TGTGCCAGCAGCGCAAGCCGGGGACAACGGGACCAGTACTTC,CASSASRGQRDQYF
TRBV5-4,TRBJ2-5,-,TRBD1,TGTGCCAGCAGCTTTACTAGGGGGCAGGAGACCCAGTACTTC,CASSFTRGQETQYF
TRBV5-1,TRBJ2-3,-,TRBD2,TGCGCCAGCAGCTTGGCCGGTCTAGCGGGGGACACTAGCACAGATACGCAGTATTTT,CASSLAGLAGDTSTDTQYF
TRBV12-5,TRBJ2-7,-,TRBD1,TGTGCTAGTGGTTTGGAACCCGACAGGGGCAGCGACGAGCAGTACTTC,CASGLEPDRGSDEQYF
TRBV19,TRBJ2-1,-,-,TGTGCCAGTAGGGGCCAGGGGCTCTACAATGAGCAGTTCTTC,CASRGQGLYNEQFF
TRBV2,TRBJ2-1,-,-,TGTGCCAGCCTTAGGGGGGGCGCAAATTTTGAGCAGTTCTTC,CASLRGGANFEQFF
TRBV24-1,TRBJ2-2,-,TRBD1,TGTGCCACCAGTGACCCTAAGACAGGGAAAGACGGGGAGCTGTTTTTT,CATSDPKTGKDGELFF
TRBV7-2,TRBJ2-5,-,TRBD2,TGTGCCAGCAGCCCGACAAAGCGGGGGGGCCGGGAGACCCAGTACTTC,CASSPTKRGGRETQYF
TRBV6-6,TRBJ1-2,-,TRBD1,TGTGCCAGCAGTCGAATCCCCGGGACAGGGGGCTTTTACTATGGCTACACCTTC,CASSRIPGTGGFYYGYTF
TRBV6-5,TRBJ1-6,-,-,TGTGCCAGCAGTTACGTTCGGGATTCACCCCTCCACTTT,CASSYVRDSPLHF
TRBV6-4,TRBJ2-1,-,-,TGTGCCAGCCTGGCGGGGCTCAATGAGCAGTTCTTC,CASLAGLNEQFF
TRBV29-1,TRBJ2-1,-,TRBD2,TGCAGCGTTGTACGCGGGGGGGCCTACAATGAGCAGTTCTTC,CSVVRGGAYNEQFF
TRBV10-1,TRBJ2-3,-,TRBD1,TGCGCCAGCGGCGGGACAGGGGGCACAGATACGCAGTATTTT,CASGGTGGTDTQYF
TRBV2,TRBJ2-1,-,TRBD2,TGTGCCAGCAACCCAACTAGCGGGGGGAGAGGGGAGCAGTTCTTC,CASNPTSGGRGEQFF
TRBV6-2/TRBV6-3,TRBJ2-7,few,TRBD2,TGTGCCAGCAGTTACGGTCTAGCGGGGACCTACGAGCAGTACTTC,CASSYGLAGTYEQYF
TRBV2,TRBJ1-5,-,-,TGTGCCAGCAGTGACAGGGGCAACCAGCCCCAGCATTTT,CASSDRGNQPQHF
TRBV5-1,TRBJ2-1,-,TRBD2,TGCGCCAGCAGCTTGCGTCATAGCGGGGGGGCCCTGAATGAGCAGTTCTTC,CASSLRHSGGALNEQFF
TRBV9,TRBJ1-6,few,-,TGTGCCAGCGGCAGCTCCTATAATTCACCCCTCCACTTT,CASGSSYNSPLHF